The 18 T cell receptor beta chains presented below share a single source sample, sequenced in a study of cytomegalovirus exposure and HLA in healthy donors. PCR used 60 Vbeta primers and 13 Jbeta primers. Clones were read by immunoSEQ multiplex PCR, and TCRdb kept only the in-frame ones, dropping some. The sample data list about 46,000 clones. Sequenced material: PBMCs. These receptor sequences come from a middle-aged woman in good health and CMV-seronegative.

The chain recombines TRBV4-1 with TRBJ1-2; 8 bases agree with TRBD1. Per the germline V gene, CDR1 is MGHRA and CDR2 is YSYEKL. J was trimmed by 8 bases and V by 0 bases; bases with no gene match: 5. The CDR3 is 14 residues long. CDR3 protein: CASSQEDRVGGYTF. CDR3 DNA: TGCGCCAGCAGCCAAGAGGACAGGGTGGGCGGCTACACCTTC.

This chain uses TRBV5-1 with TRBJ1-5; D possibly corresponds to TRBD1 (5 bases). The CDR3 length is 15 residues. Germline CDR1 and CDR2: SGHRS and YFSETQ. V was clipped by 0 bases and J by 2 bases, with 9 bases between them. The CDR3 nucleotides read TGCGCCAGCAGCTTGGATGAAGGGGGCAATCAGCCCCAGCATTTT. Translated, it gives CASSLDEGGNQPQHF.

CDR3 protein: CASSTGTGNTIYF. DNA of the CDR3: TGTGCCAGCTCGACAGGGACTGGAAACACCATATATTTT. The rearrangement links TRBV18 to TRBJ1-3, with TRBD1 matching 7 bases. The length of the CDR3 is 13 residues. Per the germline V gene, CDR1 is KGHSH and CDR2 is LQKENI. The V segment lost 6 bases and the J segment 2 bases; nucleotides outside the gene matches: 1.

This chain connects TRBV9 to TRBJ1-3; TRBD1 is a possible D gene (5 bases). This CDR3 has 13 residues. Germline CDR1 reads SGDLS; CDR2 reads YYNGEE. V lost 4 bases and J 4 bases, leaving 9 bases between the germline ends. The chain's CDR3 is CASSLRGGNTIYF. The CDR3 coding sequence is TGTGCCAGCAGCCTCCGGGGGGGAAACACCATATATTTT.

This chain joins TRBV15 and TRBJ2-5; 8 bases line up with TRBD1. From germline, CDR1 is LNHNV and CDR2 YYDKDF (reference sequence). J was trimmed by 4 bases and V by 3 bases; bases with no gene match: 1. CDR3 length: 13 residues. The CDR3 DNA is TGTGCCACCAGCAGGGACAGGGCAGAGACCCAGTACTTC. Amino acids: CATSRDRAETQYF.

The CDR3 here is CAISEAGQVYGYTF. As DNA, the CDR3 is TGTGCCATCAGTGAGGCGGGACAGGTCTATGGCTACACCTTC. This sequence joins TRBV10-3 and TRBJ1-2, with 8 bases aligning to TRBD1. The trim removed 2 bases at V and 4 bases at J, leaving 3 bases unmatched. CDR3 size: 14 residues. Germline V gene data show CDR1 as ENHRY and CDR2 as SYGVKD.

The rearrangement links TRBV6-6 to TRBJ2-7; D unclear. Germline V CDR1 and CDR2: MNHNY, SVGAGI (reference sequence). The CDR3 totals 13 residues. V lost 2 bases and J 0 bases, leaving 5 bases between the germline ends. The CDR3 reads CASSYEVSYEQYF. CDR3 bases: TGTGCCAGCAGTTACGAGGTCTCCTACGAGCAGTACTTC.

CDR3 nucleotide sequence: TGTGCCAGCAGCGTGGGACGGGAGGCCTATGGCTACACCTTC. Its protein product is CASSVGREAYGYTF. V gene TRBV7-3 combines with J gene TRBJ1-2, with D possibly TRBD1 on 5 matching bases. Trimming removed 5 bases at V and 4 bases at J, with 14 bases between. Germline V gene data show CDR1 as SGHTA and CDR2 as FQGTGA. This CDR3 is built from 14 residues.

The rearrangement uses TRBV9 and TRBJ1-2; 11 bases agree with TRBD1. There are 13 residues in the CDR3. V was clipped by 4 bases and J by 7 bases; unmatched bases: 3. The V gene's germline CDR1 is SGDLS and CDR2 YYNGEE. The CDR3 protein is CASSPGTGGGYTF. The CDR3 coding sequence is TGTGCCAGCAGCCCTGGGACAGGGGGTGGCTACACCTTC.

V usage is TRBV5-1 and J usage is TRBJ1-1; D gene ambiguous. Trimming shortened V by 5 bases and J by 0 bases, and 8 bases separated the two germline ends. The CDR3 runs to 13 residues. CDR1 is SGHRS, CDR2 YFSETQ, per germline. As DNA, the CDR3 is TGCGCCAGCAGATCTCAGGTGAACACTGAAGCTTTCTTT. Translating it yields CASRSQVNTEAFF.

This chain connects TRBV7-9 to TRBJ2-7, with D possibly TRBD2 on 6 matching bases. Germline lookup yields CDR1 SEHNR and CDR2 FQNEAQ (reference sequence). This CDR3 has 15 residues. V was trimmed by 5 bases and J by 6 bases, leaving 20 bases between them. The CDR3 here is CASSVLSGGEAEQYF. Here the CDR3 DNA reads TGTGCCAGCAGCGTACTATCGGGTGGGGAGGCCGAGCAGTACTTC. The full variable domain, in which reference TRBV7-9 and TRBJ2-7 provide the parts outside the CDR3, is DTGVSQNPRHKITKRGQNVTFRCDPISEHNRLYWYRQTLGQGPEFLTYFQNEAQLEKSRLLSDRFSAERPKGSFSTLEIQRTEQGDSAMYLCASSVLSGGEAEQYFGPGTRLTVT.

CDR3 DNA: TGTGCCAGCAGCGTAGCGCTAGCGGGAGCGCATTCTAGCACAGATACGCAGTATTTT. Amino acids: CASSVALAGAHSSTDTQYF. The chain links TRBV9 to TRBJ2-3; 10 positions match TRBD2. Per germline, CDR1 SGDLS and CDR2 YYNGEE. This CDR3 is 19 amino acids long. The V gene end was trimmed by 0 bases and the J gene end by 0 bases; junction bases not matched to a gene: 10.

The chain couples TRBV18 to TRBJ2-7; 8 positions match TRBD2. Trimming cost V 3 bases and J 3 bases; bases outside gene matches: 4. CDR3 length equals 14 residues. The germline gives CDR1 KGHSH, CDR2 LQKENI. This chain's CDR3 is CASSPSGDDYEQYF. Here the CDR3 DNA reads TGTGCCAGCTCACCTAGCGGGGATGACTACGAGCAGTACTTC.

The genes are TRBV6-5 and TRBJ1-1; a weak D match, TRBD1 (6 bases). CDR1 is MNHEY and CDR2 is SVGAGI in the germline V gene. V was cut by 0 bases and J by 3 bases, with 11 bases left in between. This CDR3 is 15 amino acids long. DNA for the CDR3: TGTGCCAGCAGTTACTCGACGTCAGGGGACACTGAAGCTTTCTTT. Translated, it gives CASSYSTSGDTEAFF.

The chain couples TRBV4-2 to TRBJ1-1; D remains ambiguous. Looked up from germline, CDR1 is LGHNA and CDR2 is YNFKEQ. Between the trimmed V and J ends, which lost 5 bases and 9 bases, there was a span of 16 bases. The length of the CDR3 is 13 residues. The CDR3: CASSSQSQKQAFF. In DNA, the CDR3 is TGTGCCAGCAGCTCACAGAGCCAAAAACAAGCTTTCTTT.

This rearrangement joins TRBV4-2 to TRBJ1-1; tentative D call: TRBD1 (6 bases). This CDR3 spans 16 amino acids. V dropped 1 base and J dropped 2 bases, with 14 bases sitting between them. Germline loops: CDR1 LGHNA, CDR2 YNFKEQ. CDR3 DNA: TGTGCCAGCAGCCAAGCGATAGGGACACCTAACACTGAAGCTTTCTTT. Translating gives CASSQAIGTPNTEAFF.

As DNA, the CDR3 is TGTGCCACCAGTCCGAGCAATCAGCCCCAGCATTTT. Translation gives CATSPSNQPQHF. V usage is TRBV15 and J usage is TRBJ1-5; D is ambiguous. Trimming removed 6 bases at V and 1 base at J, with 4 bases between. The CDR3 contains 12 residues. Per germline, CDR1 LNHNV and CDR2 YYDKDF (reference sequence).

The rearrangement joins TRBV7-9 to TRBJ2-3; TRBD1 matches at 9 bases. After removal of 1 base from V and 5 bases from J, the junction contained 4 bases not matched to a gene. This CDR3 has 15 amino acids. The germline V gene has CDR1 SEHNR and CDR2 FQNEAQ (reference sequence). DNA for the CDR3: TGTGCCAGCAGCTTAGGGGACAGGGCAGGAGATACGCAGTATTTT. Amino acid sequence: CASSLGDRAGDTQYF.